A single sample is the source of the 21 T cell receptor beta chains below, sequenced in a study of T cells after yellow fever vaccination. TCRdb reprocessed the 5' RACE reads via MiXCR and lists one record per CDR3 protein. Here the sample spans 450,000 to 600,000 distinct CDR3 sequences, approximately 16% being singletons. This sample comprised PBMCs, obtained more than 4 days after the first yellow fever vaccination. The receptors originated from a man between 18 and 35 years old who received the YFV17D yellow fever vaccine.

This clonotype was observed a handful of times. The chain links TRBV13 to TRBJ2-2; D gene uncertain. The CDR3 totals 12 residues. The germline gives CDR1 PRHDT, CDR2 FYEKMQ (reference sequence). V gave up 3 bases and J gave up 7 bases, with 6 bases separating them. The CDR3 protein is CASSFGVGELFF. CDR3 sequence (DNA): TGTGCCAGCAGCTTTGGGGTCGGGGAGCTGTTTTTT.

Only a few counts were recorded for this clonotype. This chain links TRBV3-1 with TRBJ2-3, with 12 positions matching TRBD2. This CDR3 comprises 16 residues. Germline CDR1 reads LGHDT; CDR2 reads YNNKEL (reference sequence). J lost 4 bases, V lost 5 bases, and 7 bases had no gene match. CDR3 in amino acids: CASSSRRTSGADTQYF. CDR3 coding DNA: TGTGCCAGCAGCTCAAGACGGACTAGCGGGGCAGATACGCAGTATTTT.

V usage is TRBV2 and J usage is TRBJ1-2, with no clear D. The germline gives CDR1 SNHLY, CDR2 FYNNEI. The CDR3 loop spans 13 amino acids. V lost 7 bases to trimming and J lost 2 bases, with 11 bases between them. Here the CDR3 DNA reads TGTGCCAGCACTGTAGGGCGGAACTATGGCTACACCTTC. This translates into CASTVGRNYGYTF. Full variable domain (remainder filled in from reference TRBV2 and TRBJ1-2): EPEVTQTPSHQVTQMGQEVILRCVPISNHLYFYWYRQILGQKVEFLVSFYNNEISEKSEIFDDQFSVERPDGSNFTLKIRSTKLEDSAMYFCASTVGRNYGYTFGSGTRLTVV.

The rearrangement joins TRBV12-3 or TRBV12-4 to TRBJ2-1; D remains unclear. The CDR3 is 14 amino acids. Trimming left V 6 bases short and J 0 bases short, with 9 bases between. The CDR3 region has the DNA TGTGCCAGCAGACCTCGTAGCTCCTACAATGAGCAGTTCTTC. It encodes CASRPRSSYNEQFF.

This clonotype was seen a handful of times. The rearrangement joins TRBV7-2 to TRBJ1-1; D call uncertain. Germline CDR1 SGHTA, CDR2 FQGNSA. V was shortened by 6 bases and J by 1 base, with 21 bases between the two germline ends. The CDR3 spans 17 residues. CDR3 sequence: CASRITGRGFENTEAFF. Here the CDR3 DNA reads TGTGCCAGCAGAATAACGGGCCGGGGATTTGAGAACACTGAAGCTTTCTTT.

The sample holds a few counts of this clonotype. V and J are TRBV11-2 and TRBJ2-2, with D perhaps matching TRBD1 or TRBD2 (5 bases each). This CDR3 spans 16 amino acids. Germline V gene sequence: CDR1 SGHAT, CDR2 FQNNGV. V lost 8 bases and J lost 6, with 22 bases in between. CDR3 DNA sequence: TGTGCCAGCTCTCTAATCCGGGGCCTAGGGGCCGGGGAGCTGTTTTTT. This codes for CASSLIRGLGAGELFF.

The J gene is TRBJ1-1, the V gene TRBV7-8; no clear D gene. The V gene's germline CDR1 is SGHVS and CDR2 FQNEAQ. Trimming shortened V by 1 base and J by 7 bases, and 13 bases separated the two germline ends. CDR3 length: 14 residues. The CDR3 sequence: CASSLVGPDREAFF. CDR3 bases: TGTGCCAGCAGCTTAGTAGGTCCAGACCGTGAAGCTTTCTTT.

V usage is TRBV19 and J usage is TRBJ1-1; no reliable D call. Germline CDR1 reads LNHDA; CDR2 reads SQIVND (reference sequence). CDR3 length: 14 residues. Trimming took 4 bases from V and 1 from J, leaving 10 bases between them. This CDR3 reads CASSSRSRNTEAFF. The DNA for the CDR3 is TGTGCCAGTAGTAGCCGGTCTCGGAACACTGAAGCTTTCTTT.

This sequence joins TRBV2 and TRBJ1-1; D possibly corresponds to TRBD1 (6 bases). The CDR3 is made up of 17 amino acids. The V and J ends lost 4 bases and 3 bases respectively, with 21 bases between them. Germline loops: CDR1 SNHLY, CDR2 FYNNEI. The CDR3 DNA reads TGTGCCAGCAGTGTCGCCCGACAGGCTGTGGTGGACACTGAAGCTTTCTTT. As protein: CASSVARQAVVDTEAFF.

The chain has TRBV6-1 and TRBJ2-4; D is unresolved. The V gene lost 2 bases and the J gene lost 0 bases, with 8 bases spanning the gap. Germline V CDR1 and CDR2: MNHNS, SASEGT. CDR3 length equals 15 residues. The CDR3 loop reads CASSELELAKNIQYF. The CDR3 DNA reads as TGTGCCAGCAGTGAACTAGAGCTAGCCAAAAACATTCAGTACTTC.

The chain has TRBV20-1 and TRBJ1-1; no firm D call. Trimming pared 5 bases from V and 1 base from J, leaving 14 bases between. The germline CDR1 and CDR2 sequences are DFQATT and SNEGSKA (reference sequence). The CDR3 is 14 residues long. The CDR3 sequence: CSAEQIAQNTEAFF. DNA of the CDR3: TGCAGTGCTGAACAAATAGCCCAGAACACTGAAGCTTTCTTT.

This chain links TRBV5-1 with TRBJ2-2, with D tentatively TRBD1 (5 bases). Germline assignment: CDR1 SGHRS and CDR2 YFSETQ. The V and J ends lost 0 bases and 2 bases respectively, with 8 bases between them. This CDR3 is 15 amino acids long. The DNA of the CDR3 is TGCGCCAGCAGCTTGGGACAGCCCAACACCGGGGAGCTGTTTTTT. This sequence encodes CASSLGQPNTGELFF.

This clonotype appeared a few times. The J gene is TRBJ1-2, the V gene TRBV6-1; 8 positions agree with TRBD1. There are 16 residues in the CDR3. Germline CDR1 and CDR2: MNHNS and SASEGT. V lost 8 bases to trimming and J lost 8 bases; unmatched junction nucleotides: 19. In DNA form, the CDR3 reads TGTGCCAGCCTTGAATGGGGGACAGGTGGGAGGGGCGGCTACACCTTC. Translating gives CASLEWGTGGRGGYTF.

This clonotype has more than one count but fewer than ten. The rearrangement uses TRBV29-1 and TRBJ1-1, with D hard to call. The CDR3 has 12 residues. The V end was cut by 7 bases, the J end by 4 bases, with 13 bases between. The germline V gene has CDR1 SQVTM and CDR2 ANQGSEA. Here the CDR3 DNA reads TGCAGCGCCTCCGGTCGGGGCACTGAAGCTTTCTTT. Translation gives CSASGRGTEAFF.

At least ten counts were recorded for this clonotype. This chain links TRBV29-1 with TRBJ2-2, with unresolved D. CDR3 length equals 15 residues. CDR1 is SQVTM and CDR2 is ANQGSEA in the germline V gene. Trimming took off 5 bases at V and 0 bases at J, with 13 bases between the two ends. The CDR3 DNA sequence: TGCAGCGTTTCCCCGGACCTTTCGAACACCGGGGAGCTGTTTTTT. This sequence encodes CSVSPDLSNTGELFF.

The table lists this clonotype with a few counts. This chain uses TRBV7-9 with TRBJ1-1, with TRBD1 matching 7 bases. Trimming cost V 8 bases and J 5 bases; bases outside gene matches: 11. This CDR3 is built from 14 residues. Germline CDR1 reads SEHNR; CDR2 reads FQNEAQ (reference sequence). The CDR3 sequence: CASAAPQGGTEAFF. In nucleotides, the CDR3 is TGTGCCAGCGCAGCCCCTCAGGGGGGAACTGAAGCTTTCTTT.

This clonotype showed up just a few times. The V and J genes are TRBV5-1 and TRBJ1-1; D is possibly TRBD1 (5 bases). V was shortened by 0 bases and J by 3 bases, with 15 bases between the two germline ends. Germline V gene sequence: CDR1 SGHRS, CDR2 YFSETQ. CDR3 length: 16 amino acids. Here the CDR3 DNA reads TGCGCCAGCAGCTTGGCGGGGCGAGCTCGTTACACTGAAGCTTTCTTT. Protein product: CASSLAGRARYTEAFF.

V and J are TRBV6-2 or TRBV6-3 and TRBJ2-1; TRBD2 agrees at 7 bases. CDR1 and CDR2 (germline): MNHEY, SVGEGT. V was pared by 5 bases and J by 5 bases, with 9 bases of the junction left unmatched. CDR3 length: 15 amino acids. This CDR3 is CASSARGDGHNEQFF. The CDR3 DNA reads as TGTGCCAGCAGTGCCCGGGGGGATGGTCACAATGAGCAGTTCTTC.

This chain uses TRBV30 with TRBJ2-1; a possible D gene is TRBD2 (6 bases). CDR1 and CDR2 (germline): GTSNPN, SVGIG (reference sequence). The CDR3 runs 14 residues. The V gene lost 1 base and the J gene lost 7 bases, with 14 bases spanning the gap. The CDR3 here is CAWSDWQGLNEQFF. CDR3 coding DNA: TGTGCCTGGAGTGATTGGCAGGGACTGAATGAGCAGTTCTTC.

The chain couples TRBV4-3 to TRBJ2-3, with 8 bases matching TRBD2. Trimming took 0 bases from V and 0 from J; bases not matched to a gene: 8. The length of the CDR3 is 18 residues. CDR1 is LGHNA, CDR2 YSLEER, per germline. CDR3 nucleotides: TGCGCCAGCAGCCAAGATTCTGGCGGGGGGACTAGCACAGATACGCAGTATTTT. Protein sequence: CASSQDSGGGTSTDTQYF.

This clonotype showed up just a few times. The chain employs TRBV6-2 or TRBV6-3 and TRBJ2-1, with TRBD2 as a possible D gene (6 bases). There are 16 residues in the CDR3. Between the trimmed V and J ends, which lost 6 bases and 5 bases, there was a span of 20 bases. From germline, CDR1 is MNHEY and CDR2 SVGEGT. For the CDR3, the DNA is TGTGCCAGCAGCGACCGACGGGGGACCGTCGACAATGAGCAGTTCTTC. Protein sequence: CASSDRRGTVDNEQFF.